This passage covers 10 T cell receptor beta chains from one sample sequenced in a study of post-analysis software for immune sequencing data. Study-level points and caveats: Included in a set of a few TRBV segments more frequent in patients than controls were TRBV5-6, TRBV5-1 and TRBV20-1.

Tagging with unique molecular identifiers was a feature of the TCR beta cDNA libraries. TCRdb processed the PCR reads anew with MiXCR; each CDR3 protein has one entry. The table records some 700,000 distinct CDR3 sequences, roughly three fifths of them present only once. No antigens are known for them. The sequenced material came from blood. These receptors came from a girl aged 2 to 9 with multiple sclerosis.

This clonotype was detected only once. Written as DNA, the CDR3 is TGCAGTGCTAGACTACAGACCGATTCGGCTTTCTTT. Protein: CSARLQTDSAFF. The gene calls are TRBV20-1 and TRBJ1-1; D remains unclear. CDR1 and CDR2 (germline): DFQATT, SNEGSKA (reference sequence). The CDR3 is 12 amino acids. V gave up 2 bases and J gave up 11 bases, with 15 bases separating them.

This chain connects TRBV5-1 to TRBJ2-7, with D possibly being TRBD2 (6 bases). The end of the DNA is better explained by TRBJ2-5, so the J call may be wrong. This CDR3 is 15 amino acids long. Per germline, CDR1 SGHRS and CDR2 YFSETQ. Written as DNA, the CDR3 is TGCGCCAGCAGCTTGAGCGGGCTAGCCCAGGAGACCCAGTACTTC. Residues: CASSLSGLAQETQYF.

The V gene is TRBV6-5, the J gene TRBJ1-2; 7 bases agree with TRBD1. This CDR3 spans 14 amino acids. In germline, CDR1 is MNHEY, CDR2 SVGAGI. The ends lost 4 bases at V and 8 bases at J; junction bases unmatched: 10. The CDR3 DNA reads as TGTGCCAGCAGTTCTCGGGGACAGTCCAGGGGCTACACCTTC. This gives the protein CASSSRGQSRGYTF.

The genes are TRBV29-1 and TRBJ1-1; maybe TRBD1 (6 bases). CDR1 and CDR2 from the germline V gene are SQVTM and ANQGSEA. The CDR3 has 14 residues. V was trimmed by 4 bases and J by 1 base, leaving 13 bases between them. CDR3: CSVVPGHQNTEAFF. DNA for the CDR3: TGCAGCGTTGTTCCGGGACACCAGAACACTGAAGCTTTCTTT.

In the case of this clonotype: Relative to the germline gene, one junction end is altered; a read error may explain this. The chain joins TRBV10-3 to TRBJ2-3; TRBD2 might be the D (6 bases). The germline CDR1 and CDR2 sequences are ENHRY and SYGVKD. This CDR3 comprises 15 residues. Written as DNA, the CDR3 is TGTGCCATCAGTGATCCCCCCGGGGGAACAGGTACGCAGTATTTT. It is translated as CAISDPPGGTGTQYF.

DNA of the CDR3: TGTGCCAGCAGCTTAGCGACAGGGATGGACAATGAGCAGTTCTTC. This codes for CASSLATGMDNEQFF. The chain has TRBV7-9 and TRBJ2-1, with TRBD1 identical over 7 bases. The length of the CDR3 is 15 residues. The germline CDR1 and CDR2 sequences are SEHNR and FQNEAQ (reference sequence). J was trimmed by 5 bases and V by 0 bases; bases with no gene match: 4.

The rearrangement joins TRBV7-9 to TRBJ2-2; D perhaps matches TRBD1 (6 bases). Germline V gene data show CDR1 as SEHNR and CDR2 as FQNEAQ (reference sequence). CDR3 length: 15 residues. The V and J ends lost 5 bases and 3 bases respectively, with 13 bases between them. The CDR3 DNA reads TGTGCCAGCAGCCGGCGGACAGCAGACACCGGGGAGCTGTTTTTT. This encodes CASSRRTADTGELFF.

The chain is built from TRBV5-1 and TRBJ2-7, with 7 bases fitting TRBD2. The J call is uncertain, as TRBJ2-5 better fits the DNA end. The CDR3 is made up of 18 amino acids. The germline CDR1 and CDR2 sequences are SGHRS and YFSETQ. CDR3 protein: CASSPSKKAGAPPETQYF. CDR3 in DNA: TGCGCCAGCAGCCCATCCAAGAAGGCGGGAGCGCCCCCGGAGACCCAGTACTTC.

The chain uses TRBV12-3 or TRBV12-4 and TRBJ2-7; D is ambiguous. The J call may not be correct, given that the DNA end is closer to TRBJ2-5. The CDR3 covers 14 residues. CDR3 sequence (DNA): TGTGCCAGCGGGTCTAGGTCTCCCAACGAGACCCAGTACTTC. This codes for CASGSRSPNETQYF.

The rearrangement joins TRBV7-8 to TRBJ2-7; unclear D gene. Germline-derived CDR1 and CDR2 are SGHVS and FQNEAQ. The CDR3 has 14 amino acids. Trimming took 1 base from V and 4 from J, leaving 11 bases between them. CDR3 residues: CASSLVHWVYEQYF. The CDR3 DNA sequence: TGTGCCAGCAGCTTAGTTCACTGGGTATACGAGCAGTACTTC. Combining the CDR3 with reference TRBV7-8 and TRBJ2-7 gives the whole variable domain GAGVSQSPRYKVAKRGQDVALRCDPISGHVSLFWYQQALGQGPEFLTYFQNEAQLDKSGLPSDRFFAERPEGSVSTLKIQRTQQEDSAVYLCASSLVHWVYEQYFGPGTRLTVT.